This TCR beta chain comes out of a study of Ad26.COV2.S vaccination and SARS-CoV-2 variants. The CDR3 length is 16 residues. Germline V lookup: CDR1 MNHNY, CDR2 SVGAGI (reference sequence). Trimming at V came to 5 bases and at J to 6 bases, leaving 9 bases not matched to a gene. Only in-frame clones appear in the TCRdb table, and some are missing; sequencing was by immunoSEQ multiplex PCR. The profile shows fewer than 900,000 clones, around 89% of them singletons. This sample's treatment: about 20 received Ad26.COV2.S at low or high dose, single or two shots; roughly five received placebo; per-sample allocation not given. Sampling was done on day 63 after the first vaccine or placebo injection. This clone came up once.

The sample was peripheral blood, taken in a trial of Ad26.COV2.S vaccine versus placebo. The source is a person aged 18 to 59 who received the Ad26.COV2.S COVID-19 vaccine or a placebo. The chain employs TRBV6-6 and TRBJ1-5, with TRBD1 identical over 11 bases. In nucleotides, the CDR3 is TGTGCCAGCAGTAGGGCCCCCGGACAGGGGGCTCAGCCCCAGCATTTT. Encoded protein: CASSRAPGQGAQPQHF.